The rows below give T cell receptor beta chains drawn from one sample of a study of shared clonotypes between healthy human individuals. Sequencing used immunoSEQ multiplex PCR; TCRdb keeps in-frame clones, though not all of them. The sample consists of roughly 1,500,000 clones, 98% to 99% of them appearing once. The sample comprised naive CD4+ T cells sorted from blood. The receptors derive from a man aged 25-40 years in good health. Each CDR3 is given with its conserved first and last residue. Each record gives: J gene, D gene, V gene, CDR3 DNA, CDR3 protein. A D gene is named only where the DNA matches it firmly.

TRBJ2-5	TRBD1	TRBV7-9	TGTGCCAGCAGCCACGGACAGGGAGAGACCCAGTACTTC	CASSHGQGETQYF
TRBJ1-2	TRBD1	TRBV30	TGTGCCTCCCCGGGACAGGCGGTTGGCTACACCTTC	CASPGQAVGYTF
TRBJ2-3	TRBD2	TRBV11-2	TGTGCCAGCAGCTTCACGGGACTAGCGGCCACAGATACGCAGTATTTT	CASSFTGLAATDTQYF
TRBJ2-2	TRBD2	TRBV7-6	TGTGCCAGCAGCAAGGGACTAGCGGGAACCGGGGAGCTGTTTTTT	CASSKGLAGTGELFF
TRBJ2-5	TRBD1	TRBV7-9	TGTGCCAGCAGCAGCAGACAGGGACCAGAGACCCAGTACTTC	CASSSRQGPETQYF
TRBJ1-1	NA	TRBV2	TGTGCCAGCACCTCCCTTCGGGGCAGGGAGACCCGCACTGAAGCTTTCTTT	CASTSLRGRETRTEAFF
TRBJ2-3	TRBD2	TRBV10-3	TGTGCCATCAGTGATCTAAGCGGGACCACAGATACGCAGTATTTT	CAISDLSGTTDTQYF
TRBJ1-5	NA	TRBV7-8	TGTGCCAGCAGCTTAGAGGGGGGGTCATCTCAGCCCCAGCATTTT	CASSLEGGSSQPQHF
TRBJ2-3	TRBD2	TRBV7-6	TGTGCCAGCAGCCCAATACTAGCGGGAGGCACAGATACGCAGTATTTT	CASSPILAGGTDTQYF
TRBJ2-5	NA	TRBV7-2	TGTGCCAGCAGCTTAGTTGCAGGGATGGAGACCCAGTACTTC	CASSLVAGMETQYF
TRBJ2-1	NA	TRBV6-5	TGTGCCAGCAGTTACTCCTCTGGCGCGGGAATTAATGAGCAGTTCTTC	CASSYSSGAGINEQFF
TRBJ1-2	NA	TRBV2	TGTGCCAGCAGTGAGGGAGGGAACTATGGCTACACCTTC	CASSEGGNYGYTF
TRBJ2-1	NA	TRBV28	TGTGCCAGCAGTCCTAGGCCCCCAAAGAACAATGAGCAGTTCTTC	CASSPRPPKNNEQFF
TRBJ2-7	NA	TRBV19	TGTGCCACGGCCGACAGTGCCTACGAGCAGTACTTC	CATADSAYEQYF
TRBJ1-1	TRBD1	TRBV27	TGTGCCAGCAGTCCACGGGACAGACACACTGAAGCTTTCTTT	CASSPRDRHTEAFF
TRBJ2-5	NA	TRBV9	TGTGCCAGCAGCCTCGCGGGAGAGACCCAGTACTTC	CASSLAGETQYF
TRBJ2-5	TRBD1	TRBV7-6	TGTGCCAGCAGCTTTGGGACAGGGGTAGAGACCCAGTACTTC	CASSFGTGVETQYF
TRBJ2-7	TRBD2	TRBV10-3	TGTGCCATCAGTGAGTCAGGACTAGCGGGCTCCTACGAGCAGTACTTC	CAISESGLAGSYEQYF
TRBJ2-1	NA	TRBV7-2	TGTGCCAGCAGCTTAGCGAGATTAGCGCACAATGAGCAGTTCTTC	CASSLARLAHNEQFF
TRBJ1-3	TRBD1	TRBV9	TGTGCCAGCTCGGACAGGGGATTTCTTTCTGGAAACACCATATATTTT	CASSDRGFLSGNTIYF
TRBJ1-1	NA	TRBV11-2	TGTGCCAGCAGCTCACGAATGAACACTGAAGCTTTCTTT	CASSSRMNTEAFF
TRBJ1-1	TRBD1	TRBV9	TGTGCCAGCAGCCCGACAGGGCTTTCAACTGAAGCTTTCTTT	CASSPTGLSTEAFF
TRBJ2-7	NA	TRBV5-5	TGTGCCAGCAGCTTGGGGGGACCCAACTACGAGCAGTACTTC	CASSLGGPNYEQYF